This T cell receptor (beta chain) was sequenced during a study of blood T cell repertoires in COVID-19. Study-level background: In each case, the material was cDNA or gDNA derived from T cells, B-cell-depleted T cells, or PBMCs.

As originally analysed: Estimates of nucleated cell counts were drawn from the amplification of reference gene primers. The method was immunoSEQ multiplex PCR; TCRdb's version includes in-frame clones alone and lacks a portion of them. D and trimming were read from the DNA, whereas the V and J calls and clone size are those reported in that table. The data hold about 240,000 clones, with 75% to 90% observed a single time. Germline V gene data show CDR1 as SGHRS and CDR2 as YFSETQ. This CDR3 comprises 15 residues. The ends were cut back, 2 bases at V and 7 bases at J, with 16 bases in the middle. The V and J genes are TRBV5-1 and TRBJ1-5, with unresolved D. Sequencing was performed on peripheral blood. This TCR derives from a man between 60 and 70 years old who had recovered from COVID-19. The CDR3 nucleotides read TGCGCCAGCAGCTTTGCCCCGTGGTTCGGGCAGCCCCAGCATTTT. It codes for CASSFAPWFGQPQHF.